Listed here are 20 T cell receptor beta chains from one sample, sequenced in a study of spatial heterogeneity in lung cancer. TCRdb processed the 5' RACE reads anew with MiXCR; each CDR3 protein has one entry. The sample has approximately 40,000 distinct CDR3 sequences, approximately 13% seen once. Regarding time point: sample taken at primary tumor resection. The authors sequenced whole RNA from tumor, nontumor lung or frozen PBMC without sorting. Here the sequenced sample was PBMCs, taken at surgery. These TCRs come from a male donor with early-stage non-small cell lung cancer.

CDR3 loop: CASSSRASGNTIYF. CDR3 sequence (DNA): TGTGCCAGCAGTTCCCGGGCCTCTGGAAACACCATATATTTT. The rearrangement joins TRBV6-1 to TRBJ1-3; D is unresolved. The CDR3 totals 14 residues. Germline CDR1 reads MNHNS; CDR2 reads SASEGT. V was trimmed by 5 bases and J by 0 bases, leaving 8 bases between them.

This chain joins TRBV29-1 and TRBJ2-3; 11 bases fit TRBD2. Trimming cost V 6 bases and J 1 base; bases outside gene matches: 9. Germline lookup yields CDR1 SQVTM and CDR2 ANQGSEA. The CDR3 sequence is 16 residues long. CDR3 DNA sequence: TGCAGCGTCGCCCGGCTAGCGGGGGGCGGCACAGATACGCAGTATTTT. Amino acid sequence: CSVARLAGGGTDTQYF.

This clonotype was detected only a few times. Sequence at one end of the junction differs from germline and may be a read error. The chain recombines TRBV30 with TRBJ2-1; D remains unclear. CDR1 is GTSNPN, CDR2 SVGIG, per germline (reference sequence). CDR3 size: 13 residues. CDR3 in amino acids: CAWSVGNYDEQFF. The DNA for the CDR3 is TGTGCCTGGAGTGTTGGAAACTACGATGAGCAGTTCTTC.

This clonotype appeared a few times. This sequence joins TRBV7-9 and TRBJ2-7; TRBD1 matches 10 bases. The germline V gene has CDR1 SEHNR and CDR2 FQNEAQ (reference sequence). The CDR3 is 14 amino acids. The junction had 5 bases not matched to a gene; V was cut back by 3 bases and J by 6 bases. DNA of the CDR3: TGTGCCAGCAGCTTGTGGGACAGGGGAAGCGAGCAGTACTTC. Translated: CASSLWDRGSEQYF. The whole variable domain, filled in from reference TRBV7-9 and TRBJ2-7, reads DTGVSQNPRHKITKRGQNVTFRCDPISEHNRLYWYRQTLGQGPEFLTYFQNEAQLEKSRLLSDRFSAERPKGSFSTLEIQRTEQGDSAMYLCASSLWDRGSEQYFGPGTRLTVT.

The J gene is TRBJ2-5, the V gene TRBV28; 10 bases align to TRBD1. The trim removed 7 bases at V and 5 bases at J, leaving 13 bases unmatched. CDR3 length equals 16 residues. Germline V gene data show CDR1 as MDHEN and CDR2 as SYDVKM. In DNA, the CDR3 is TGTGCCAGCACCCAGCCCGGGACAGGGGTTCGGGAGACCCAGTACTTC. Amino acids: CASTQPGTGVRETQYF. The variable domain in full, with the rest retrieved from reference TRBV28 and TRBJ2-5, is DVKVTQSSRYLVKRTGEKVFLECVQDMDHENMFWYRQDPGLGLRLIYFSYDVKMKEKGDIPEGYSVSREKKERFSLILESASTNQTSMYLCASTQPGTGVRETQYFGPGTRLLVL.

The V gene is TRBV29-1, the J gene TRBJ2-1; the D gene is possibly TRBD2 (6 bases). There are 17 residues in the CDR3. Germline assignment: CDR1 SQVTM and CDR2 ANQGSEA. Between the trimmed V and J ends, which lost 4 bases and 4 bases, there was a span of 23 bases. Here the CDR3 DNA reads TGCAGCGTTGCGCAGCTCGTCTGGGAGGCCCTATACAATGAGCAGTTCTTC. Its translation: CSVAQLVWEALYNEQFF.

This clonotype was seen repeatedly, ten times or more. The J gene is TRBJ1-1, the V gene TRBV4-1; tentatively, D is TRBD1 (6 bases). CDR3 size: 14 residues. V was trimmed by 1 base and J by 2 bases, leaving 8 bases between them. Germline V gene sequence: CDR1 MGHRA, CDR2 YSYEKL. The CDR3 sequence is CASSQVGHNTEAFF. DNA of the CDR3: TGCGCCAGCAGCCAAGTGGGACATAACACTGAAGCTTTCTTT.

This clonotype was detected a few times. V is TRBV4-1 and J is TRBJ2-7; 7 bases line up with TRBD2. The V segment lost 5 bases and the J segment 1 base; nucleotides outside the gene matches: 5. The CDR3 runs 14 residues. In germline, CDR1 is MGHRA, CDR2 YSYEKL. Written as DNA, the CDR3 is TGCGCCAGCAGCTCTGAGCGGGGATCCTACGAGCAGTACTTC. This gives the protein CASSSERGSYEQYF.

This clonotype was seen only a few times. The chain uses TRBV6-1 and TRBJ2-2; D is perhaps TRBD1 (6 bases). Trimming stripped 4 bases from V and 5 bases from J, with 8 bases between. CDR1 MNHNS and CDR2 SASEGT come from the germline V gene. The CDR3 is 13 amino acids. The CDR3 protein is CASSVQGTGELFF. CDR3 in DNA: TGTGCCAGCAGTGTACAGGGTACCGGGGAGCTGTTTTTT.

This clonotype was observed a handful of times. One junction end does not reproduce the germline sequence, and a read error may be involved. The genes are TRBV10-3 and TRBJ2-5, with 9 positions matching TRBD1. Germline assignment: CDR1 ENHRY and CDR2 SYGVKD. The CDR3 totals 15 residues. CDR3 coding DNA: TGTGCCATCAGTGCCTCACAGGGGGCGCAAGGGACCCAGTACTTC. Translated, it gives CAISASQGAQGTQYF.

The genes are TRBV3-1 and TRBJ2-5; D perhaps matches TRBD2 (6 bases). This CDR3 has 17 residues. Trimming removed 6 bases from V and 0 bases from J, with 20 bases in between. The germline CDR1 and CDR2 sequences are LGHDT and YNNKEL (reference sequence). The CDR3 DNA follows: TGTGCCAGCAGTCGTAACGCGGGGTCGACGTACCAAGAGACCCAGTACTTC. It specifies CASSRNAGSTYQETQYF.

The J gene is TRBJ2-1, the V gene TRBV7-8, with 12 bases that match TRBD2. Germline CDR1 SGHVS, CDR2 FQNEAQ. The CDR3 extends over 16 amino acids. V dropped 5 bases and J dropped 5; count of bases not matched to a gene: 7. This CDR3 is CASSPWTSGVNNEQFF. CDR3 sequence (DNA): TGTGCCAGCAGCCCATGGACTAGCGGGGTAAACAATGAGCAGTTCTTC.

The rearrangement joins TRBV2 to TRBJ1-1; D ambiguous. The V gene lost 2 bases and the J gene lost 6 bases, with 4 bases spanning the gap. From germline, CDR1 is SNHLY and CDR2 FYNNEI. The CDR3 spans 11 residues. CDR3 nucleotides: TGTGCCAGCAGTGAATACGCTGAAGCTTTCTTT. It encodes CASSEYAEAFF.

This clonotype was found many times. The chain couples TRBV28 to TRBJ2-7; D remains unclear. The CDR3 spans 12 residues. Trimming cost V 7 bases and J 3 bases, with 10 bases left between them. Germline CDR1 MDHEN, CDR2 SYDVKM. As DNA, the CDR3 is TGTGCCAGCAACAACAGAATCTACGAGCAGTACTTC. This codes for CASNNRIYEQYF.

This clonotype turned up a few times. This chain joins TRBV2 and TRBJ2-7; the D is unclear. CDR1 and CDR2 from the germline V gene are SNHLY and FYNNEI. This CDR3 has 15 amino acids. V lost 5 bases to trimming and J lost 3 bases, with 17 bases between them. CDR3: CASSSASPSVYEQYF. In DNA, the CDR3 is TGTGCCAGCAGTTCCGCAAGTCCCAGCGTCTACGAGCAGTACTTC.

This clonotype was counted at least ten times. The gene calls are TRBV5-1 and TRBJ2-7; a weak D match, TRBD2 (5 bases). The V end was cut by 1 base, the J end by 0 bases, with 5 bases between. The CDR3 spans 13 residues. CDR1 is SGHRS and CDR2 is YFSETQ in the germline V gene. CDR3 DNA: TGCGCCAGCAGCTTGCGGGGCTCCTACGAGCAGTACTTC. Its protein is CASSLRGSYEQYF.

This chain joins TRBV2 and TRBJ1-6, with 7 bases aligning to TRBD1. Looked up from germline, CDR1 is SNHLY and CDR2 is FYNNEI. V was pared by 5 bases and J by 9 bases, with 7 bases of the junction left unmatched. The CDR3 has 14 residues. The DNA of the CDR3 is TGTGCCAGCAGTACAGGACAGGCCTCTTCACCCCTCCACTTT. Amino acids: CASSTGQASSPLHF.

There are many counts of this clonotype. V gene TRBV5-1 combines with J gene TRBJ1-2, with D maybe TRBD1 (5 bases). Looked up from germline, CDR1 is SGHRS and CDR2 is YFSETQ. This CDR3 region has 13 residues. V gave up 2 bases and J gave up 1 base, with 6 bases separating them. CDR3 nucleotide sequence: TGCGCCAGCAGCTTCGACAGTAACTATGGCTACACCTTC. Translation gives CASSFDSNYGYTF.

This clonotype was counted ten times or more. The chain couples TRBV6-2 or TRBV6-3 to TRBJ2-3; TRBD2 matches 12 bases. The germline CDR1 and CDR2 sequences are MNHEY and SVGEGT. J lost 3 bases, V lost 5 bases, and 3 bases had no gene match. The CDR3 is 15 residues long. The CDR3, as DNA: TGTGCCAGCAGTGATACTAGCGGGAGGACAGATACGCAGTATTTT. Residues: CASSDTSGRTDTQYF.

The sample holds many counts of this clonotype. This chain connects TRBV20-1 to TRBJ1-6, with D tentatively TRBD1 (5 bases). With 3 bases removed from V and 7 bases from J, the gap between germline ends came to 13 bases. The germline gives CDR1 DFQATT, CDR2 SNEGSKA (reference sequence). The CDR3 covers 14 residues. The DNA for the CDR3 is TGCAGTGCTAGGACAGCCTCAACCAATTCACCCCTCCACTTT. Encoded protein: CSARTASTNSPLHF.